This T cell receptor (beta chain) derives from a study of T-cell reconstitution after alpha-beta-depleted transplantation in children. In this sample, this clonotype turned up many times. The trim removed 6 bases at V and 5 bases at J, leaving 11 bases unmatched. This CDR3 contains 17 residues. The V gene's germline CDR1 is WNHNN and CDR2 SYGVQD (reference sequence). The library targeted TCRbeta and was prepared with unique molecular identifiers. TCRdb called the PCR reads again in MiXCR, with one record for every CDR3 protein. The sample consists of about 610,000 distinct CDR3 sequences, about 10% of them appearing once.

This chain connects TRBV10-1 to TRBJ2-3, with 13 bases lining up with TRBD2. The specimen was PBMCs from the stem cell graft donor, collected from the stem cell graft. This sequence originates from a human donor who donated a stem cell graft to a child with acute myeloid leukemia. The CDR3 bases are TGCGCCAGCAGGGAACGGACTAGCGGGAGTGAAAGAGATACGCAGTATTTT. The encoded protein is CASRERTSGSERDTQYF.